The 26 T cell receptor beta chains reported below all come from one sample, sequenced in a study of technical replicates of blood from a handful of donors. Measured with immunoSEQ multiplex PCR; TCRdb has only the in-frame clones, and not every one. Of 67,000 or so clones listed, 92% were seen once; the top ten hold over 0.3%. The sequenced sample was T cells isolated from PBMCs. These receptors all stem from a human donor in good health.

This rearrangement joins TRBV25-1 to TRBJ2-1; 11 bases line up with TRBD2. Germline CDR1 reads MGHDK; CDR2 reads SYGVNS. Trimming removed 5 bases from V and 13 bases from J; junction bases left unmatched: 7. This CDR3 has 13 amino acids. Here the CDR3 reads CASSLAGGADQFF. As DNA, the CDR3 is TGTGCCAGCAGTCTAGCGGGAGGCGCCGATCAGTTCTTC.

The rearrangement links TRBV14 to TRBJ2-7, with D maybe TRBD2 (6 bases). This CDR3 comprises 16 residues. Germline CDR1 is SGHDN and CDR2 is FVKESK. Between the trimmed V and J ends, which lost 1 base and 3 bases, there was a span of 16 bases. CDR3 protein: CASSQVILTGSYEQYF. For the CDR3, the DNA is TGTGCCAGCAGCCAAGTCATCCTAACCGGGAGCTACGAGCAGTACTTC.

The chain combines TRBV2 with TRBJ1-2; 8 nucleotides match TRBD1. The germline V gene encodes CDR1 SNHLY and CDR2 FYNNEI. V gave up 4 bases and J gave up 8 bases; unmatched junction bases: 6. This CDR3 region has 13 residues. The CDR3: CASSVGQVLGYTF. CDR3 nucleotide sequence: TGTGCCAGCAGTGTGGGACAGGTACTGGGCTACACCTTC.

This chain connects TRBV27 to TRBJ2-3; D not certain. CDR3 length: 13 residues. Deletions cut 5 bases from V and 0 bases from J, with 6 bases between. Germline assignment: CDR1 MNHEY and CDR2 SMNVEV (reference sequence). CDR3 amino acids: CASSPFSTDTQYF. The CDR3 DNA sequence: TGTGCCAGCAGTCCATTTAGCACAGATACGCAGTATTTT.

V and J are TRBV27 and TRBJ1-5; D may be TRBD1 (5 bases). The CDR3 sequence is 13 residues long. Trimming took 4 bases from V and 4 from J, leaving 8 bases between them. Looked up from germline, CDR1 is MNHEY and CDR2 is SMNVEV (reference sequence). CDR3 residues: CASSWGGNQPQHF. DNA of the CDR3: TGTGCCAGCAGTTGGGGGGGAAATCAGCCCCAGCATTTT.

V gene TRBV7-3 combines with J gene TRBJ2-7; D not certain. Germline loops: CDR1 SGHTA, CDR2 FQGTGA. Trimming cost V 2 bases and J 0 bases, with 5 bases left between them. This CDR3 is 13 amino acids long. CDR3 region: CASSLGNSYEQYF. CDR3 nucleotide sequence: TGTGCCAGCAGCTTAGGCAACTCCTACGAGCAGTACTTC. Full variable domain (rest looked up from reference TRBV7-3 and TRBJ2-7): GAGVSQTPSNKVTEKGKYVELRCDPISGHTALYWYRQSLGQGPEFLIYFQGTGAADDSGLPNDRFFAVRPEGSVSTLKIQRTERGDSAVYLCASSLGNSYEQYFGPGTRLTVT.

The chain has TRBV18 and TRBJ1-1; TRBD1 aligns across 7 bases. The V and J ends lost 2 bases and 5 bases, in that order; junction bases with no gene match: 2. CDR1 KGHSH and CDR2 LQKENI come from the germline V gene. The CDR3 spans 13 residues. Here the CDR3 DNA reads TGTGCCAGCTCACCAAACAGGGGAACTGAAGCTTTCTTT. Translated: CASSPNRGTEAFF.

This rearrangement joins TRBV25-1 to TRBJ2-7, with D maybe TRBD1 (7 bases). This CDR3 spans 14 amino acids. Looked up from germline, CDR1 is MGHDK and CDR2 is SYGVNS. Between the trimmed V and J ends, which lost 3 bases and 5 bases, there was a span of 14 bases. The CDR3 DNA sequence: TGTGCCAGCAGTGACGACAGGGAGGTTAACGAGCAGTACTTC. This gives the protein CASSDDREVNEQYF.

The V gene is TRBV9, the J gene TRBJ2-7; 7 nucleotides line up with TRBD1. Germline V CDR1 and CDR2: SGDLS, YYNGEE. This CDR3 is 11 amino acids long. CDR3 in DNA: TGTGCTTGGGGACAGTCCTACGAGCAGTACTTC. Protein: CAWGQSYEQYF.

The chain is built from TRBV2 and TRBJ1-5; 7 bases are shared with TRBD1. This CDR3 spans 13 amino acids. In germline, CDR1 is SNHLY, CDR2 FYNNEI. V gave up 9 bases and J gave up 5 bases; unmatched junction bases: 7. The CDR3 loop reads CASRVQGDQPQHF. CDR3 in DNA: TGTGCCAGTAGAGTTCAGGGGGATCAGCCCCAGCATTTT.

This CDR3 is CASSSQGQETQYF. CDR3 bases: TGTGCCAGCAGCTCACAGGGGCAAGAGACCCAGTACTTC. The rearrangement links TRBV5-5 to TRBJ2-5; the match to TRBD1 covers 7 bases. Per germline, CDR1 SGHKS and CDR2 YYEKEE (reference sequence). Trimming took 3 bases from V and 2 from J; bases not matched to a gene: 1. This CDR3 has 13 residues.

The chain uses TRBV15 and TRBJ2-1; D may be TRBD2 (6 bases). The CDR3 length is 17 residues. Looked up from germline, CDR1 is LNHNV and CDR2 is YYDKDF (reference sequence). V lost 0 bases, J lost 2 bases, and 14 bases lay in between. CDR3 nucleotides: TGTGCCACCAGCAGAGATTGGGGGACTGAGACCTACAATGAGCAGTTCTTC. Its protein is CATSRDWGTETYNEQFF.

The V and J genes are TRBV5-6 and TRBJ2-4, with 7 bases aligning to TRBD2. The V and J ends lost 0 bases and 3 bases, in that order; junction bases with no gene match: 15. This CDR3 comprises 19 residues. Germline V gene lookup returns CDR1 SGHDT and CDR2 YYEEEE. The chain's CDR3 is CASSLVEFLGLADKNIQYF. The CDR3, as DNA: TGTGCCAGCAGCTTGGTCGAATTTCTGGGGCTAGCGGACAAAAACATTCAGTACTTC. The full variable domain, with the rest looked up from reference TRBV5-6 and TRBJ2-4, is DAGVTQSPTHLIKTRGQQVTLRCSPKSGHDTVSWYQQALGQGPQFIFQYYEEEERQRGNFPDRFSGHQFPNYSSELNVNALLLGDSALYLCASSLVEFLGLADKNIQYFGAGTRLSVL.

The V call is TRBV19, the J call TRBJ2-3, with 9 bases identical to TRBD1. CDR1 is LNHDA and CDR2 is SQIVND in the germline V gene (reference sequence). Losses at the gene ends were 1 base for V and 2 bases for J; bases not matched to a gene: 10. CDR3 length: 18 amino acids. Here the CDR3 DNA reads TGTGCCAGTAGTATAGCAGGAACCGGGACAGGGCACACAGATACGCAGTATTTT. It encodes CASSIAGTGTGHTDTQYF.

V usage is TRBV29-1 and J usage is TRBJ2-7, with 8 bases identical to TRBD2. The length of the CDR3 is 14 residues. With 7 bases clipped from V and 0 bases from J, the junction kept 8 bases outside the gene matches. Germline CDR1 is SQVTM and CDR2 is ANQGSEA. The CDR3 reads CSARLAGSSYEQYF. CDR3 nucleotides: TGCAGCGCGCGTTTAGCGGGGAGCTCCTACGAGCAGTACTTC.

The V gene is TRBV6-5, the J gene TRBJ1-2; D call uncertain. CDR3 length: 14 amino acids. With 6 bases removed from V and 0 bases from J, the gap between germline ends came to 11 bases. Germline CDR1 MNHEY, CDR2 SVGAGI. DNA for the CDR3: TGTGCCAGCAGAAGTATTCGAGCTAACTATGGCTACACCTTC. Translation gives CASRSIRANYGYTF.

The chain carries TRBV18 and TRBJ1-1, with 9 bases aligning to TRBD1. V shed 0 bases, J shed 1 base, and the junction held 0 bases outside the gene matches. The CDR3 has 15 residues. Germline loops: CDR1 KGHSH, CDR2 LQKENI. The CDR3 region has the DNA TGTGCCAGCTCACCACCGGACAGGGGGAACACTGAAGCTTTCTTT. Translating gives CASSPPDRGNTEAFF.

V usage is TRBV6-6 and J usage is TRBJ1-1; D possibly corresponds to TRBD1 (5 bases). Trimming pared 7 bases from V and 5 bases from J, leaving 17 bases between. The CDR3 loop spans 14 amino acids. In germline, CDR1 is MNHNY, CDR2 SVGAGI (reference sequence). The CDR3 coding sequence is TGTGCCAGCACCCTGGCCAGGGCTGGAACTGAAGCTTTCTTT. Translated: CASTLARAGTEAFF.

CDR3 nucleotide sequence: TGTGCCAGCAGCTTAGGTGCGGGGGCCCTGAATGAGCAGTTCTTC. This sequence encodes CASSLGAGALNEQFF. V and J are TRBV11-2 and TRBJ2-1, with a weak D call TRBD2 (7 bases). Trimming shortened V by 1 base and J by 7 bases, and 14 bases separated the two germline ends. This CDR3 is built from 15 residues. The germline V gene has CDR1 SGHAT and CDR2 FQNNGV.

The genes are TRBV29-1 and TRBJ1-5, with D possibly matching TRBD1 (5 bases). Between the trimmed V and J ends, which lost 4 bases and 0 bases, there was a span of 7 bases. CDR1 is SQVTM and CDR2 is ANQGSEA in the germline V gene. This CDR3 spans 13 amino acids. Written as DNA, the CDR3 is TGCAGCGTTGGGGGGGGTAGCAATCAGCCCCAGCATTTT. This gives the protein CSVGGGSNQPQHF.

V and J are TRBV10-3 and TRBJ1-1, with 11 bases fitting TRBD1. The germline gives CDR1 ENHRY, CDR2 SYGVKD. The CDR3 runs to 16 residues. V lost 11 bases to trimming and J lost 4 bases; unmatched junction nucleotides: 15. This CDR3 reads CAADEGQGVGSTEAFF. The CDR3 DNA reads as TGTGCCGCCGATGAGGGACAGGGGGTGGGTAGCACTGAAGCTTTCTTT.

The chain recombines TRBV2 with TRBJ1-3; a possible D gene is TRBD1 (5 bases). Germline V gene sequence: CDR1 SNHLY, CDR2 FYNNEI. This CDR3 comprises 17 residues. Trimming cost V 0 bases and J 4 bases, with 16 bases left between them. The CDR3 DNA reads TGTGCCAGCAGTGAAGCGTTTCAAAGGGACTTAGGAAACACCATATATTTT. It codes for CASSEAFQRDLGNTIYF.

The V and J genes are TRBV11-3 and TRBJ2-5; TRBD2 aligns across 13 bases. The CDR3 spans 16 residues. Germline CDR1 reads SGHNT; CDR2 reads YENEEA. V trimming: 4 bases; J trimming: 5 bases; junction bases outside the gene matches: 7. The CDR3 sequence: CASSSRLAGGQETQYF. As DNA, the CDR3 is TGTGCCAGCAGCTCACGACTAGCGGGAGGTCAGGAGACCCAGTACTTC.

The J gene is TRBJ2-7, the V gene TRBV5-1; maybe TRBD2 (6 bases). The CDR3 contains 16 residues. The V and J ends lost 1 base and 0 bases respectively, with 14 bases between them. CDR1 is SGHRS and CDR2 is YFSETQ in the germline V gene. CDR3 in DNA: TGCGCCAGCAGCTTGAGACTTAGCGGTGCCTCCTACGAGCAGTACTTC. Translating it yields CASSLRLSGASYEQYF.

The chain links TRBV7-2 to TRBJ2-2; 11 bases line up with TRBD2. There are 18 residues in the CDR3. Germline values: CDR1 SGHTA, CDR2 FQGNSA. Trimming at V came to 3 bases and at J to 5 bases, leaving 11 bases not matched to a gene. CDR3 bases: TGTGCCAGCAGCTTCTTAGCGGGAGGGCCGGTAGGGACCGGGGAGCTGTTTTTT. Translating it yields CASSFLAGGPVGTGELFF.

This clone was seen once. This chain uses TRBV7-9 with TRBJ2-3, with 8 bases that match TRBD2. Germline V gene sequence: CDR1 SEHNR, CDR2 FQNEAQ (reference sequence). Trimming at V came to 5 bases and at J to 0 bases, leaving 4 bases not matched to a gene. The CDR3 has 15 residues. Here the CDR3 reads CASSDTSGSTDTQYF. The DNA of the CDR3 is TGTGCCAGCAGCGATACTAGCGGTAGCACAGATACGCAGTATTTT.